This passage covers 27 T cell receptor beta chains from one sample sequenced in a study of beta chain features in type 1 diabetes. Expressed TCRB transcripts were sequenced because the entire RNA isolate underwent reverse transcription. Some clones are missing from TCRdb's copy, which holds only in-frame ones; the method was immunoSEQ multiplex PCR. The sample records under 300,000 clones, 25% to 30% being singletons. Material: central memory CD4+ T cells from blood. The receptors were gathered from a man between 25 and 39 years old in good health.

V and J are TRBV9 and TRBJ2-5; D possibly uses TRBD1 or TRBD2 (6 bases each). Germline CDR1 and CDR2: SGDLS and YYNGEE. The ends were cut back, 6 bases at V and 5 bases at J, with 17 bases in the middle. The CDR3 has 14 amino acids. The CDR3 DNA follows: TGTGCCAGCACCCGTGGGGGGCTAGGGGAGACCCAGTACTTC. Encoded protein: CASTRGGLGETQYF.

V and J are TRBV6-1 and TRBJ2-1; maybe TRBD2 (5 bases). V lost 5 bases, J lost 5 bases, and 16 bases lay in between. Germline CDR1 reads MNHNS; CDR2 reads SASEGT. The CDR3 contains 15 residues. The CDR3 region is CASSSLASGDNEQFF. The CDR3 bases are TGTGCCAGCAGTTCCCTTGCGAGCGGTGACAATGAGCAGTTCTTC.

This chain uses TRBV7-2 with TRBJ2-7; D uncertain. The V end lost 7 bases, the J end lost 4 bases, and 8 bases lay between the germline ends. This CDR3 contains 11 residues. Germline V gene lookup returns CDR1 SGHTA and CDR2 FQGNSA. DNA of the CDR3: TGTGCCAGCACCTCTTCATACGAGCAGTACTTC. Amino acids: CASTSSYEQYF. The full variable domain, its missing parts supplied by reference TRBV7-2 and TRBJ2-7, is GAGVSQSPSNKVTEKGKDVELRCDPISGHTALYWYRQSLGQGLEFLIYFQGNSAPDKSGLPSDRFSAERTGGSVSTLTIQRTQQEDSAVYLCASTSSYEQYFGPGTRLTVT.

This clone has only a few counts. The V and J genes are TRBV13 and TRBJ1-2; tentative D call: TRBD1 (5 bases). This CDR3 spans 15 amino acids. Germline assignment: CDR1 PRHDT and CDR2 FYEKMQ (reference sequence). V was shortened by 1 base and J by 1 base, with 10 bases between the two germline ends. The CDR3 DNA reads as TGTGCCAGCAGCTTAGTTGCAGGGTATAACTATGGCTACACCTTC. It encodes CASSLVAGYNYGYTF.

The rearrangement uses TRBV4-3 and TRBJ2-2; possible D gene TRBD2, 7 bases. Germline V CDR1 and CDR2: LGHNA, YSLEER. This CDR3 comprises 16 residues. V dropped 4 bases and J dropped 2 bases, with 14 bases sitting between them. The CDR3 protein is CASSPRGGANTGELFF. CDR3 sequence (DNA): TGCGCCAGCAGCCCCCGTGGGGGGGCCAACACCGGGGAGCTGTTTTTT.

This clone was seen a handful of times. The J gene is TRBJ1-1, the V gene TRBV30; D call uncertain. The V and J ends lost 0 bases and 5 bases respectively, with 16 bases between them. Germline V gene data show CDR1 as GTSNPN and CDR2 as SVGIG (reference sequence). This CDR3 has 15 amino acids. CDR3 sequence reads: CAWSVSGGSSTEAFF. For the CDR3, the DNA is TGTGCCTGGAGTGTAAGTGGAGGATCTAGTACTGAAGCTTTCTTT.

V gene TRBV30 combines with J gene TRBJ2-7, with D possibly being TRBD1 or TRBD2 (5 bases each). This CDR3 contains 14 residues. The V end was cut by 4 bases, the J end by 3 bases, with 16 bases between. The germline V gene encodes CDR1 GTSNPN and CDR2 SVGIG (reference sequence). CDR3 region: CAWTPGRMFYEQYF. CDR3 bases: TGTGCCTGGACCCCGGGACGGATGTTCTACGAGCAGTACTTC.

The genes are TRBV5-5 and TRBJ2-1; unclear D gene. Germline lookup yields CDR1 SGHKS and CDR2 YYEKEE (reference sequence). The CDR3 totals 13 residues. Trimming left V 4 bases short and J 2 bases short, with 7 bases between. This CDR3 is CASSTGPYNEQFF. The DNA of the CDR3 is TGTGCCAGCAGCACCGGGCCCTACAATGAGCAGTTCTTC. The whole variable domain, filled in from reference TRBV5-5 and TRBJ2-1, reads DAGVTQSPTHLIKTRGQQVTLRCSPISGHKSVSWYQQVLGQGPQFIFQYYEKEERGRGNFPDRFSARQFPNYSSELNVNALLLGDSALYLCASSTGPYNEQFFGPGTRLTVL.

DNA of the CDR3: TGCGCCAGCAGCTTCCGGCTTGGGGAGCAGTTCTTC. This encodes CASSFRLGEQFF. This chain connects TRBV5-1 to TRBJ2-1; D remains ambiguous. The V end was cut by 2 bases, the J end by 10 bases, with 10 bases between. Germline V gene data show CDR1 as SGHRS and CDR2 as YFSETQ. The CDR3 is 12 amino acids.

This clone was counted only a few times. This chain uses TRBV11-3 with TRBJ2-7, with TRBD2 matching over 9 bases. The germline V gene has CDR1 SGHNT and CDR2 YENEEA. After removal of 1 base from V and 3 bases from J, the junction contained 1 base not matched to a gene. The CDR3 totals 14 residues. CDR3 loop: CASSLGTSDYEQYF. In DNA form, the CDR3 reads TGTGCCAGCAGCTTAGGGACTAGCGACTACGAGCAGTACTTC.

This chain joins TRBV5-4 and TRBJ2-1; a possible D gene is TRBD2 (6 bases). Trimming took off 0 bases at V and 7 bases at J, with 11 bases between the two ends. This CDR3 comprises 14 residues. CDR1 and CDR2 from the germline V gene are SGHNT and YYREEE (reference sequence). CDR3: CASSLAGDLNEQFF. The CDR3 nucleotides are TGTGCCAGCAGCTTGGCGGGAGATTTAAATGAGCAGTTCTTC.

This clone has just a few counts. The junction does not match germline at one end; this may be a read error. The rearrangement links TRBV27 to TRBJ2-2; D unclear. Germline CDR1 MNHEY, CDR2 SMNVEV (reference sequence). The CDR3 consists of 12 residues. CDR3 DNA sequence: TGTGCCAGCAGTTTTCAAGGACGGACCCAAATTTTT. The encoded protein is CASSFQGRTQIF.

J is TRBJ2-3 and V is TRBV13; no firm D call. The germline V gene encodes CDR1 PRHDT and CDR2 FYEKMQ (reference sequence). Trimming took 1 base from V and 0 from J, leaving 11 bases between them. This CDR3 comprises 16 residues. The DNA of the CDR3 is TGTGCCAGCAGCTTAGTGGCACCGCGTAGCACAGATACGCAGTATTTT. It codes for CASSLVAPRSTDTQYF.

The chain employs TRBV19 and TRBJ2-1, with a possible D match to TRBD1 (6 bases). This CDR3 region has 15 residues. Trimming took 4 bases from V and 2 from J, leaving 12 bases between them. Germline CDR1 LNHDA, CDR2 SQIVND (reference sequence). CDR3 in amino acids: CASSTRDNPYNEQFF. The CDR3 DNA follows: TGTGCCAGTAGTACCCGGGACAACCCCTACAATGAGCAGTTCTTC.

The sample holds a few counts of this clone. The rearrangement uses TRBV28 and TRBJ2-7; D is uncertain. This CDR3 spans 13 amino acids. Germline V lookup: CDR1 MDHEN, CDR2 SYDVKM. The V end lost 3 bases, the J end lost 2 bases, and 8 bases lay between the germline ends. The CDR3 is CASSLQAPYEQYF. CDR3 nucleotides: TGTGCCAGCAGTTTGCAGGCACCCTACGAGCAGTACTTC.

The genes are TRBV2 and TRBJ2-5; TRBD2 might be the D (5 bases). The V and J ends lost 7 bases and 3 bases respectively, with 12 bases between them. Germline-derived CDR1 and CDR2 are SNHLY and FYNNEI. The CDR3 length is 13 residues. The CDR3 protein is CASTRAVEETQYF. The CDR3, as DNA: TGTGCCAGCACGCGGGCCGTTGAAGAGACCCAGTACTTC.

The CDR3 sequence: CASSLPVYTF. CDR3 nucleotide sequence: TGTGCCAGCAGCTTGCCGGTCTACACCTTC. The chain couples TRBV7-2 to TRBJ1-2; D not resolved. Germline V gene sequence: CDR1 SGHTA, CDR2 FQGNSA. This CDR3 is built from 10 residues. V was clipped by 3 bases and J by 10 bases, with 6 bases between them.

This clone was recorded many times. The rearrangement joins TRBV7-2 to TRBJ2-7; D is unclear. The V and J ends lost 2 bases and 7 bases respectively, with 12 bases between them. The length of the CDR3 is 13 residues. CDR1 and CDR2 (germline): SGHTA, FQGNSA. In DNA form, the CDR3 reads TGTGCCAGCAGCTTAATCGAGTTGGGAGAGCAGTACTTC. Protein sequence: CASSLIELGEQYF. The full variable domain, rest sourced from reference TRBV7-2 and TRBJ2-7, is GAGVSQSPSNKVTEKGKDVELRCDPISGHTALYWYRQSLGQGLEFLIYFQGNSAPDKSGLPSDRFSAERTGGSVSTLTIQRTQQEDSAVYLCASSLIELGEQYFGPGTRLTVT.

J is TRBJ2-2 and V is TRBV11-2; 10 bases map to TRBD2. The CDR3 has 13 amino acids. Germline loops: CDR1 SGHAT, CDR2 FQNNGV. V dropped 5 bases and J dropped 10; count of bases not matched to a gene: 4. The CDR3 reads CASSITSGMELFF. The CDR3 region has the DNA TGTGCCAGCAGCATCACTAGCGGGATGGAGCTGTTTTTT.

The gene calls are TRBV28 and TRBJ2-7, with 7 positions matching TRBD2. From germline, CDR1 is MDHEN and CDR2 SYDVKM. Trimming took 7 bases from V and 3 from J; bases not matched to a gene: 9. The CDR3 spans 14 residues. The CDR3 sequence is CASTPLAGVYEQYF. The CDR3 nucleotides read TGTGCCAGCACCCCGCTCGCGGGGGTCTACGAGCAGTACTTC.

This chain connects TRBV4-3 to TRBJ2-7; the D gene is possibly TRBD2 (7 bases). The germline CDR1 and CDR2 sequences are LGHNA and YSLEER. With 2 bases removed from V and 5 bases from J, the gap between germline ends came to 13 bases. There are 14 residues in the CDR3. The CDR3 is CASSQYAGANEQYF. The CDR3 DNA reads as TGCGCCAGCAGCCAATACGCGGGGGCCAACGAGCAGTACTTC.

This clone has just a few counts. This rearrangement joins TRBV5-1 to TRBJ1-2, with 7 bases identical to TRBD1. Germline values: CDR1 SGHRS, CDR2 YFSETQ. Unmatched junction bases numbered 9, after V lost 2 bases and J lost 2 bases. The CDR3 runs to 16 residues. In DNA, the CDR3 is TGCGCCAGCAGCTTACGATCTGGGACAGCCAACTATGGCTACACCTTC. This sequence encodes CASSLRSGTANYGYTF.

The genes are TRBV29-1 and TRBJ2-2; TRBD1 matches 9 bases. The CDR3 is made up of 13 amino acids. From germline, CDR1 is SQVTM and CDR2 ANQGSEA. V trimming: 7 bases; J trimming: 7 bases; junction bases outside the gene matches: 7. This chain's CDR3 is CSAVTGGNGELFF. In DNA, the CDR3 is TGCAGCGCTGTGACAGGGGGGAACGGGGAGCTGTTTTTT.

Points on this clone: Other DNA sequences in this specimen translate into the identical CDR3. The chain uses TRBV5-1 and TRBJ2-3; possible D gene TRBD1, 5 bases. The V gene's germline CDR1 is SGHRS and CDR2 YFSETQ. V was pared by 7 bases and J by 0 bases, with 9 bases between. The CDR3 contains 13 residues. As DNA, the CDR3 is TGCGCCAGCGGGGCTACTAGCACAGATACGCAGTATTTT. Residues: CASGATSTDTQYF.

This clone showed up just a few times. CDR3 DNA: TGTGCCAGCAGCCCGGACACCAATGAGCAGTTCTTC. Its translation: CASSPDTNEQFF. This rearrangement joins TRBV7-9 to TRBJ2-1, with D possibly TRBD1 on 5 matching bases. The germline V and J ends were trimmed by 5 bases and 6 bases, with 8 bases remaining between them. The CDR3 extends over 12 amino acids. Germline-derived CDR1 and CDR2 are SEHNR and FQNEAQ (reference sequence). Filled out from reference TRBV7-9 and TRBJ2-1, the complete variable domain reads DTGVSQNPRHKITKRGQNVTFRCDPISEHNRLYWYRQTLGQGPEFLTYFQNEAQLEKSRLLSDRFSAERPKGSFSTLEIQRTEQGDSAMYLCASSPDTNEQFFGPGTRLTVL.

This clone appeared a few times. The CDR3 bases are TGTGCCTTCCACCCTAGCGGGTCATCCCTATCCTACGAGCAGTACTTC. This encodes CAFHPSGSSLSYEQYF. The chain has TRBV30 and TRBJ2-7, with 8 bases lining up with TRBD2. Losses at the gene ends were 7 bases for V and 1 base for J; bases not matched to a gene: 15. The CDR3 sequence is 16 residues long. From germline, CDR1 is GTSNPN and CDR2 SVGIG (reference sequence).

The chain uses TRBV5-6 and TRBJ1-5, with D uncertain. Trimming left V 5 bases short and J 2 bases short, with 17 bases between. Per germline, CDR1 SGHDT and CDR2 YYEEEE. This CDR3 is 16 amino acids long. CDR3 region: CASSSTVGLGNQPQHF. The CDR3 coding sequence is TGTGCCAGCAGTTCGACGGTGGGCCTCGGCAATCAGCCCCAGCATTTT.